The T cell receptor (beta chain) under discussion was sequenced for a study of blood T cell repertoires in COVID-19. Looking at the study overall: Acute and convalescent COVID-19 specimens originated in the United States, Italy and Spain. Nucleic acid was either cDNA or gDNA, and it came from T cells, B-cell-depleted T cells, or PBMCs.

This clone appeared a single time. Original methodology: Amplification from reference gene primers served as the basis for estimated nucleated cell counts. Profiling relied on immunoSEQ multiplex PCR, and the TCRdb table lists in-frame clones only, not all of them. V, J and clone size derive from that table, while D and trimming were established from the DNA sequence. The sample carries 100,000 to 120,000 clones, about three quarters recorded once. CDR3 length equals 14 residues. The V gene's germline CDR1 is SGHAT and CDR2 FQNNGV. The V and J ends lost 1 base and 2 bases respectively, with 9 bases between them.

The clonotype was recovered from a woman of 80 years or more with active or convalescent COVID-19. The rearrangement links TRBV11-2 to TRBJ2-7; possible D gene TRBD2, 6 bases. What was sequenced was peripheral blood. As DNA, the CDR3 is TGTGCCAGCAGCTTAGGGAGGGGACCCTACGAGCAGTACTTC. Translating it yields CASSLGRGPYEQYF.